This T cell receptor beta chain is drawn from a study of blood T cell repertoires in COVID-19. Study overall: COVID-19 samples, acute and convalescent, were from the United States, Italy and Spain. T cells, B-cell-depleted T cells, or PBMCs supplied cDNA or gDNA.

Original processing methods: Amplification from reference gene primers served as the basis for estimated nucleated cell counts. The table came from immunoSEQ multiplex PCR; TCRdb's copy has only in-frame clones and leaves some out. For V, J and clone size, that table is used; D and trimming come from the DNA. The sample carries around 140,000 clones, around nine tenths recorded once. V dropped 4 bases and J dropped 5 bases, with 14 bases sitting between them. Germline CDR1 is SGHDN and CDR2 is FVKESK. The CDR3 spans 14 residues. V usage is TRBV14 and J usage is TRBJ1-1; D is undetermined. Sequenced: peripheral blood. This TCR was recovered from a woman between 45 and 65 years old with active or convalescent COVID-19. The CDR3 spells CASSPPRFMTEAFF. The CDR3 nucleotides read TGTGCCAGCAGCCCCCCCCGGTTTATGACTGAAGCTTTCTTT.